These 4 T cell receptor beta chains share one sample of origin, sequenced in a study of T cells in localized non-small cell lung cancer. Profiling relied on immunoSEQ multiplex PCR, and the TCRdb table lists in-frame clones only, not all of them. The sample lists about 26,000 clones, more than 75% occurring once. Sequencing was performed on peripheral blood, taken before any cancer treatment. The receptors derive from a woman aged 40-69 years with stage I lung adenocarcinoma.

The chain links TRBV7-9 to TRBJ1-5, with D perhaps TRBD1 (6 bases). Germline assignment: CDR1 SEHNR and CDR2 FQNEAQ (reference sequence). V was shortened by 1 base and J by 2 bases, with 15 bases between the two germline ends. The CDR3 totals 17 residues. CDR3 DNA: TGTGCCAGCAGCTTAGTTAGGGCAGGGGAGGGCAATCAGCCCCAGCATTTT. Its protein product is CASSLVRAGEGNQPQHF.

The CDR3 reads CASSLGTVLNTGELFF. The CDR3 DNA reads TGTGCCAGCAGCTTAGGGACAGTACTGAACACCGGGGAGCTGTTTTTT. The chain is built from TRBV7-8 and TRBJ2-2, with D maybe TRBD1 (6 bases). The germline V gene encodes CDR1 SGHVS and CDR2 FQNEAQ. The ends were cut back, 1 base at V and 1 base at J, with 10 bases in the middle. The CDR3 has 16 residues. The entire variable domain, with the rest obtained from reference TRBV7-8 and TRBJ2-2, is as follows: GAGVSQSPRYKVAKRGQDVALRCDPISGHVSLFWYQQALGQGPEFLTYFQNEAQLDKSGLPSDRFFAERPEGSVSTLKIQRTQQEDSAVYLCASSLGTVLNTGELFFGEGSRLTVL.

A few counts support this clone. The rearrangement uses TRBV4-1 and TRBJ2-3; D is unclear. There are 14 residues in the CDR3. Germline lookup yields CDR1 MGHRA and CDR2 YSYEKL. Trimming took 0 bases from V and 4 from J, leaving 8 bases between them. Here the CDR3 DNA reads TGCGCCAGCAGCCAAGACCGTAGCCCAGATACGCAGTATTTT. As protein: CASSQDRSPDTQYF.

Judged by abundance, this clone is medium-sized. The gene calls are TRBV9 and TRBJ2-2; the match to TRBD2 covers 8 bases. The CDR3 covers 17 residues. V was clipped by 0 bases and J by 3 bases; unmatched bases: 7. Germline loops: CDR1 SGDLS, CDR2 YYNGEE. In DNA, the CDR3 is TGTGCCAGCAGCGTAGCAGCGGGGGCCCTATACACCGGGGAGCTGTTTTTT. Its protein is CASSVAAGALYTGELFF.